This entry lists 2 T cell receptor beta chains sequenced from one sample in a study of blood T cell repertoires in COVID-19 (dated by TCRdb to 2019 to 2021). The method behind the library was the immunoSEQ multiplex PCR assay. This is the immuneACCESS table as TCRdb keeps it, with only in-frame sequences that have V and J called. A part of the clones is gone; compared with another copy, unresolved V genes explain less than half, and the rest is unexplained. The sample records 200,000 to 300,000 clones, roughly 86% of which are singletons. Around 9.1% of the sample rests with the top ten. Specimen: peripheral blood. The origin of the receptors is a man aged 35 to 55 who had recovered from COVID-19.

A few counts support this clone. The CDR3 DNA reads TGTGCCAGCTCGTTAGGAGGCTCTGGAAACACCATATATTTT. Its translation: CASSLGGSGNTIYF. The chain couples TRBV5-4 to TRBJ1-3; no reliable D call. Germline CDR1 SGHNT, CDR2 YYREEE (reference sequence). V was trimmed by 7 bases and J by 0 bases, leaving 11 bases between them. CDR3 length: 14 residues.

The CDR3 DNA is TGTGCCAGCAGCCAAGGGGGACAGTTTAATGAAAAACTGTTTTTT. Its translation is CASSQGGQFNEKLFF. The chain couples TRBV3-1 (or the pseudogene TRBV3-2) to TRBJ1-4, with TRBD1 identical over 7 bases. CDR3 length: 15 amino acids. Germline assignment: CDR1 LGHDT and CDR2 YNNKEL (reference sequence). The V and J ends lost 1 base and 4 bases, in that order; junction bases with no gene match: 3.